This TCR beta chain was obtained from a study of human T cells and chemical hapten exposure. Study results and limitations: Expanded TCR counts at PT1 were positively correlated with the patch test score.

Documented time point: pre-sensitization, week 0. Indicated treatment: therapeutic diphenylcyclopropenone sensitization with weekly scalp DPC. Patch tests were applied only after blood draws. This clonotype came up a few times. Its antigen is undetermined. The V gene's germline CDR1 is DFQATT and CDR2 SNEGSKA (reference sequence). V dropped 1 base and J dropped 3 bases, with 13 bases sitting between them. CDR3 size: 14 residues. TCRdb re-derived calls from the RACE reads in MiXCR, one entry per CDR3 protein. The sample holds 250,000 or so distinct CDR3 sequences; around 9.3% are singletons and the top ten take about 2.5%.

This material consisted of whole blood, taken in connection with sensitization to the hapten diphenylcyclopropenone (DPC). This TCR was recovered from a woman between 40 and 50 years old with alopecia areata. Some clones in this sample may be carry-over from other donors' samples. The chain couples TRBV20-1 to TRBJ2-7; maybe TRBD1 (5 bases). DNA for the CDR3: TGCAGTGCTAGAGGGGGCTCGGTTGACTACGAGCAGTACTTC. This gives the protein CSARGGSVDYEQYF.